The sequence of this TCR beta chain was determined in a study of shared clonotypes between healthy human individuals. Overall study findings and caveats: Richness estimates generally favored naive over memory subsets.

Looked up from germline, CDR1 is GTSNPN and CDR2 is SVGIG (reference sequence). V trimming: 5 bases; J trimming: 4 bases; junction bases outside the gene matches: 14. The CDR3 totals 16 residues. Produced via immunoSEQ multiplex PCR; TCRdb's table is partial and in-frame only. The table has millions of clones, 85% to 95% seen once; the top ten hold under 0.15%. Concerning this clone itself: Its antigen is as yet unknown.

The clonotype originates from a young man in good health. Sequencing input: naive CD4+ T cells sorted from blood. Indicated subset: CD45RA+ positively selected. This chain joins TRBV30 and TRBJ1-2; 9 nucleotides match TRBD1. The CDR3 is CAWGPRNRGLAYGYTF. The CDR3 DNA reads as TGTGCCTGGGGCCCCAGGAACAGGGGGCTAGCCTATGGCTACACCTTC.